This is a list of T cell receptor beta chains from one sample in a study of T cells in Graves' hyperthyroidism and ophthalmopathy. TCRdb reprocessed the multiplex PCR reads with MiXCR, giving one entry per CDR3 protein. The sample includes roughly 400,000 distinct CDR3 sequences, roughly 13% seen only once; the top ten take around 27%. The material sequenced was blood. The origin of the receptors is a man over 45 with Graves' ophthalmopathy. Both conserved end residues are part of each CDR3. Each record gives: V gene, clone size, J gene, D gene, CDR3 protein, CDR3 DNA. The D gene is left open where the match is weak. The listing skips clone size in some rows; elsewhere it reads once, few, many or a size class.

TRBV3-1	many	TRBJ1-6	NA	CASSPLGGLGNGSPLHF	TGTGCCAGCAGCCCCTTGGGGGGCCTCGGAAATGGTTCACCCCTCCACTTT
TRBV2	many	TRBJ2-1	TRBD2	CASSEGLANYNEQFF	TGTGCCAGCAGTGAGGGACTAGCGAATTACAATGAGCAGTTCTTC
TRBV4-1	few	TRBJ2-7	TRBD2	CTSSRWTSGSSYEQYF	TGCACCAGCAGCCGGTGGACTAGCGGTAGCTCCTACGAGCAGTACTTC
TRBV5-8	many	TRBJ2-1	NA	CAGSLVSVVGNEQFF	TGTGCCGGCAGCTTGGTAAGCGTTGTAGGGAATGAGCAGTTCTTC
TRBV5-1	many	TRBJ2-7	NA	CASSLEPVGNYEQYF	TGCGCCAGCAGCTTGGAACCGGTAGGAAACTACGAGCAGTACTTC
TRBV5-1	NA	TRBJ2-5	TRBD2	CAGSLSGRGQETQYF	TGCGCCGGCAGCTTGTCTGGGAGGGGCCAAGAGACCCAGTACTTC
TRBV5-5	NA	TRBJ2-3	TRBD2	CASSWTSGSVADTQYF	TGTGCCAGCAGCTGGACTAGCGGGAGTGTCGCAGATACGCAGTATTTT
TRBV18	few	TRBJ2-3	TRBD1	CANSSTGASTDTQYF	TGTGCCAACTCGTCCACAGGGGCGAGCACAGATACGCAGTATTTT
TRBV7-9	NA	TRBJ2-6	TRBD1	CASSLYRGSGANVLTF	TGTGCCAGCAGTCTTTACAGGGGCTCTGGGGCCAACGTCCTGACTTTC
TRBV20-1	NA	TRBJ2-2	TRBD1	CSARAWTGNTGELFF	TGCAGTGCTAGAGCGTGGACAGGGAACACCGGGGAGCTGTTTTTT
TRBV6-2/TRBV6-3	NA	TRBJ2-5	NA	CASTHGETQYF	TGTGCCAGCACCCACGGGGAGACCCAGTACTTC
TRBV5-1	many	TRBJ2-3	NA	CASSLGPTVPGTDTQYF	TGCGCCAGCAGCTTGGGGCCCACCGTTCCGGGCACAGATACGCAGTATTTT
TRBV27	many	TRBJ2-1	NA	CASSPLLGDNEQFF	TGTGCCAGCAGTCCCCTCTTGGGAGACAATGAGCAGTTCTTC
TRBV2	many	TRBJ2-7	NA	CASRKETSYEQYF	TGTGCCAGCAGGAAAGAGACCTCCTACGAGCAGTACTTC
TRBV2	many	TRBJ1-1	TRBD1	CASSAPGGATEAFF	TGTGCCAGCAGTGCTCCAGGGGGGGCAACTGAAGCTTTCTTT
TRBV20-1	NA	TRBJ1-5	TRBD1	CSARDLRTGQDQPQHF	TGCAGTGCTAGAGATTTGAGGACAGGGCAGGATCAGCCCCAGCATTTT